Below are 23 T cell receptor beta chains sequenced from a single sample in a study of lymphopenia after photon versus proton radiotherapy. TCRdb keeps only in-frame clones here, not all; method: immunoSEQ multiplex PCR. Counted here are tens of thousands of clones, 87% occurring once; the ten biggest clones make up about a tenth. The sample in question was peripheral blood, obtained from a patient treated with proton-based radiotherapy. The receptors shown here come from a man older than 75 with esophageal cancer.

V gene TRBV23-1 combines with J gene TRBJ2-5; possibly TRBD2 for D (5 bases). TRBV23-1 is labeled an ORF, and its function is uncertain. This CDR3 contains 13 residues. V lost 3 bases and J 2 bases, leaving 7 bases between the germline ends. Here the CDR3 DNA reads TGCGCCAGCAGTCACCAGCGGCAAGAGACCCAGTACTTC. Its protein is CASSHQRQETQYF.

V and J are TRBV6-1 and TRBJ1-5; D is unresolved. This CDR3 is built from 12 residues. V lost 1 base, J lost 2 bases, and 0 bases lay in between. The V gene's germline CDR1 is MNHNS and CDR2 SASEGT. CDR3 nucleotides: TGTGCCAGCAGTGAAGGCAATCAGCCCCAGCATTTT. Protein product: CASSEGNQPQHF.

The chain has TRBV4-1 and TRBJ1-3, with 9 positions matching TRBD1. CDR1 and CDR2 from the germline V gene are MGHRA and YSYEKL. The CDR3 contains 16 residues. V lost 5 bases, J lost 4 bases, and 9 bases stayed unmatched. This CDR3 reads CASSSGQGPSGNTIYF. The CDR3, as DNA: TGCGCCAGCAGCTCTGGACAGGGGCCGTCCGGAAACACCATATATTTT.

This chain connects TRBV9 to TRBJ2-1; 8 bases fit TRBD1. The CDR3 has 15 residues. Trimming took 0 bases from V and 1 from J; bases not matched to a gene: 0. Germline V gene data show CDR1 as SGDLS and CDR2 as YYNGEE. CDR3 protein: CASSVGQGSYNEQFF. In nucleotides, the CDR3 is TGTGCCAGCAGCGTAGGACAGGGGTCCTACAATGAGCAGTTCTTC.

V usage is TRBV18 and J usage is TRBJ1-2; maybe TRBD1 (6 bases). The ends were cut back, 2 bases at V and 13 bases at J, with 17 bases in the middle. The CDR3 runs 13 residues. CDR1 and CDR2 (germline): KGHSH, LQKENI. CDR3 loop: CASSPIGTSYCTF. The CDR3 region has the DNA TGTGCCAGCTCACCAATTGGGACATCATATTGCACCTTC.

The chain employs TRBV7-9 and TRBJ2-2; D is ambiguous. Per the germline V gene, CDR1 is SEHNR and CDR2 is FQNEAQ (reference sequence). Trimming shortened V by 6 bases and J by 6 bases, and 11 bases separated the two germline ends. This CDR3 contains 13 residues. The DNA of the CDR3 is TGTGCCAGCAGGCCTCTGGAGTCCGGGGAGCTGTTTTTT. This translates into CASRPLESGELFF.

The chain links TRBV19 to TRBJ2-5, with TRBD1 matching 7 bases. CDR1 and CDR2 (germline): LNHDA, SQIVND (reference sequence). The CDR3 has 16 residues. V trimming: 5 bases; J trimming: 4 bases; junction bases outside the gene matches: 13. This CDR3 reads CASSSRNRGIVETQYF. The CDR3 DNA sequence: TGTGCCAGTAGTTCCCGCAACAGGGGTATTGTAGAGACCCAGTACTTC.

This clone was detected only once. The rearrangement joins TRBV7-7 to TRBJ2-1; TRBD2 is a possible D gene (6 bases). The CDR3 length is 16 residues. Germline V gives CDR1 SSHAT, CDR2 FNYEAQ (reference sequence). Trimming stripped 0 bases from V and 9 bases from J, with 18 bases between. CDR3 loop: CASSLAGGSGAFEQFF. DNA for the CDR3: TGTGCCAGCAGCTTAGCCGGGGGTAGCGGAGCTTTTGAGCAGTTCTTC.

This chain links TRBV6-6 with TRBJ2-4; weak D call: TRBD2 (6 bases). V gave up 4 bases and J gave up 8 bases, with 18 bases separating them. Germline V gene lookup returns CDR1 MNHNY and CDR2 SVGAGI (reference sequence). This CDR3 region has 15 residues. In DNA, the CDR3 is TGTGCCAGCAGTTCGGGGGATCAAGCTCCAGACATTCAGTACTTC. Its translation: CASSSGDQAPDIQYF.

The chain combines TRBV5-4 with TRBJ2-6; D is possibly TRBD1 or TRBD2 (5 bases each). Germline CDR1 SGHNT, CDR2 YYREEE (reference sequence). This CDR3 comprises 17 residues. Trimming shortened V by 4 bases and J by 0 bases, and 14 bases separated the two germline ends. The CDR3: CASSHHRGLSGANVLTF. In DNA, the CDR3 is TGTGCCAGCAGCCACCATCGGGGCCTCTCTGGGGCCAACGTCCTGACTTTC.

This sequence joins TRBV15 and TRBJ2-1; TRBD2 agrees at 9 bases. CDR1 and CDR2 from the germline V gene are LNHNV and YYDKDF (reference sequence). The CDR3 runs to 14 residues. V lost 6 bases, J lost 7 bases, and 7 bases stayed unmatched. DNA for the CDR3: TGTGCCACCAGTCTCCTAGCGGGGAAGAATGAGCAGTTCTTC. Its protein is CATSLLAGKNEQFF.

The chain carries TRBV6-5 and TRBJ2-1; D uncertain. V dropped 0 bases and J dropped 4 bases, with 13 bases sitting between them. The CDR3 has 16 residues. Germline lookup yields CDR1 MNHEY and CDR2 SVGAGI. For the CDR3, the DNA is TGTGCCAGCAGTTACTCGACGGGTCACGTATACAATGAGCAGTTCTTC. It encodes CASSYSTGHVYNEQFF.

The chain employs TRBV5-4 and TRBJ1-2; a weak D match, TRBD1 (5 bases). The CDR3 covers 15 residues. V was shortened by 0 bases and J by 2 bases, with 11 bases between the two germline ends. CDR1 and CDR2 (germline): SGHNT, YYREEE (reference sequence). CDR3 coding DNA: TGTGCCAGCAGCTTGGAAACAGGTTCAAACTATGGCTACACCTTC. This encodes CASSLETGSNYGYTF.

This clone turned up a few times. V gene TRBV5-4 combines with J gene TRBJ2-3; D is perhaps TRBD1 (6 bases). Germline V gene data show CDR1 as SGHNT and CDR2 as YYREEE (reference sequence). This CDR3 spans 12 amino acids. The V and J ends lost 2 bases and 5 bases respectively, with 6 bases between them. In nucleotides, the CDR3 is TGTGCCAGCAGCTTACAGGGAGATACGCAGTATTTT. Amino acid sequence: CASSLQGDTQYF.

In the case of this clone: Sequence at one end of the junction differs from germline and may be a read error. This chain connects TRBV9 to TRBJ1-5; no clear D gene. CDR3 length equals 13 residues. From germline, CDR1 is SGDLS and CDR2 YYNGEE. CDR3 coding DNA: TGTGCCAACAGCGTAGTACCAAATCAGCCCCAGCATTTT. Translated: CANSVVPNQPQHF.

V and J are TRBV5-4 and TRBJ2-2; D is perhaps TRBD1 or TRBD2 (5 bases each). CDR1 is SGHNT, CDR2 YYREEE, per germline (reference sequence). The CDR3 covers 17 residues. V was cut by 4 bases and J by 0 bases, with 16 bases left in between. CDR3 coding DNA: TGTGCCAGCAGCCCTGGGTCGGGGCGCGCGAACACCGGGGAGCTGTTTTTT. This codes for CASSPGSGRANTGELFF. Full variable domain (rest looked up from reference TRBV5-4 and TRBJ2-2): ETGVTQSPTHLIKTRGQQVTLRCSSQSGHNTVSWYQQALGQGPQFIFQYYREEENGRGNFPPRFSGLQFPNYSSELNVNALELDDSALYLCASSPGSGRANTGELFFGEGSRLTVL.

The chain links TRBV25-1 to TRBJ1-6, with TRBD1 matching 9 bases. This CDR3 contains 15 residues. The germline V gene has CDR1 MGHDK and CDR2 SYGVNS. V was clipped by 7 bases and J by 6 bases; unmatched bases: 7. Here the CDR3 DNA reads TGTGCCAGCACTCAATCGGACAGGGGTAATTCACCCCTCCACTTT. It specifies CASTQSDRGNSPLHF.

The rearrangement uses TRBV6-5 and TRBJ1-5, with D perhaps matching TRBD1 (5 bases). This CDR3 contains 15 residues. From germline, CDR1 is MNHEY and CDR2 SVGAGI. V was shortened by 3 bases and J by 0 bases, with 9 bases between the two germline ends. The CDR3 here is CASSYDRNSNQPQHF. The CDR3 DNA reads as TGTGCCAGCAGTTATGACAGAAATAGCAATCAGCCCCAGCATTTT.

The V call is TRBV6-5, the J call TRBJ2-5, with TRBD1 matching over 8 bases. Germline CDR1 reads MNHEY; CDR2 reads SVGAGI. The CDR3 is 13 residues long. V trimming: 6 bases; J trimming: 5 bases; junction bases outside the gene matches: 5. The CDR3 reads CASRSRGLETQYF. The CDR3 bases are TGTGCCAGCAGGTCCAGGGGGCTGGAGACCCAGTACTTC.

This chain connects TRBV9 to TRBJ2-1; 9 bases align to TRBD2. The germline CDR1 and CDR2 sequences are SGDLS and YYNGEE. With 0 bases clipped from V and 5 bases from J, the junction kept 12 bases outside the gene matches. This CDR3 region has 18 residues. CDR3 DNA sequence: TGTGCCAGCAGCGTAGAGCCCCACCCAGCGGGGGGCCACAATGAGCAGTTCTTC. It is translated as CASSVEPHPAGGHNEQFF.

V is TRBV7-9 and J is TRBJ2-4, with 8 bases aligning to TRBD1. The CDR3 contains 11 residues. Germline-derived CDR1 and CDR2 are SEHNR and FQNEAQ (reference sequence). Losses at the gene ends were 5 bases for V and 13 bases for J; bases not matched to a gene: 4. CDR3 residues: CASSRDRLQYF. The CDR3 nucleotides read TGTGCCAGCAGCCGGGACAGGTTGCAGTACTTC.

The V and J genes are TRBV7-2 and TRBJ1-1, with D possibly being TRBD1 (5 bases). The germline V gene has CDR1 SGHTA and CDR2 FQGNSA. Between the trimmed V and J ends, which lost 3 bases and 4 bases, there was a span of 18 bases. This CDR3 region has 16 residues. As DNA, the CDR3 is TGTGCCAGCAGCTTGGGACCGACCAATGAAGGCACTGAAGCTTTCTTT. It specifies CASSLGPTNEGTEAFF.

This clone counts as medium-sized (0.01 to 0.1%). The rearrangement joins TRBV15 to TRBJ1-1; the D is unclear. V was cut by 0 bases and J by 5 bases, with 10 bases left in between. The length of the CDR3 is 14 residues. From germline, CDR1 is LNHNV and CDR2 YYDKDF (reference sequence). Here the CDR3 reads CATSRDLGQTEAFF. CDR3 coding DNA: TGTGCCACCAGCAGAGATCTGGGTCAGACTGAAGCTTTCTTT.